The clone carrying this T cell receptor beta chain has a count of ten or more. Its target is not known. TCR beta CDR3 regions were amplified from RNA transcripts. TCR CDR3 underwent first-round RT-PCR with the HTBI primer set. TCRdb fed the multiplex PCR reads into MiXCR, producing one record per CDR3 protein. The profile shows around 360,000 distinct CDR3 sequences, 13% to 15% of them singletons. The record originates from a study of T cells in Graves' hyperthyroidism and ophthalmopathy. Broader study findings: Before onset, ophthalmopathy was predicted by the model a median 6.5 months earlier.

The receptor's source is a woman aged 60-75 years with Graves' ophthalmopathy. The specimen was blood.

The CDR3 DNA reads TGTGCCATCAGCCAGAGCAATCAGCCCCAGCATTTT. Protein: CAISQSNQPQHF. The chain carries TRBV10-3 and TRBJ1-5, with no clear D. CDR1 and CDR2 from the germline V gene are ENHRY and SYGVKD. The CDR3 totals 12 residues. V was shortened by 6 bases and J by 1 base, with 4 bases between the two germline ends.